The rows below give T cell receptor beta chains drawn from one sample of a study of blood T cell repertoires in COVID-19. This table comes from immunoSEQ multiplex PCR, and its TCRdb copy is limited to in-frame clones, with some not included. The data show approximately 330,000 clones, around 92% seen once. The specimen sequenced was PBMCs or T cells enriched from blood (not recorded which). Receptor source: a woman in her twenties or thirties who had recovered from COVID-19. The CDR3 runs from the conserved cysteine through the conserved F or W. The size of a clone is reported for some rows only, either as once, few or many, or as a class for expanded clones.

J: TRBJ2-7; V: TRBV2; size: once; CDR3: CARQESQSPLEQYF
J: TRBJ2-7; V: TRBV7-9; size: once; CDR3: CASSEGEGHKLYEQYF
J: TRBJ2-1; V: TRBV12-5; size: .; CDR3: CASGLSTSTRNEQFF
J: TRBJ2-1; V: TRBV5-8; size: .; CDR3: CASSFAGRMNEQFF
J: TRBJ2-1; V: TRBV28; size: .; CDR3: CASSLISGLAGGPITGNEQFF
J: TRBJ1-2; V: TRBV7-2; size: .; CDR3: CASSLQGAEVYGYTF
J: TRBJ2-7; V: TRBV18; size: .; CDR3: CASSPRGLGYEQYF
J: TRBJ2-3; V: TRBV3-1/TRBV3-2; size: few; CDR3: CASSPLTGLETDTQYF
J: TRBJ2-5; V: TRBV28; size: .; CDR3: CASSPPRRTYKETQYF
J: TRBJ1-1; V: TRBV4-3; size: .; CDR3: CASSPQPDTEAFF
J: TRBJ2-5; V: TRBV14; size: .; CDR3: CASSQVGASGISETQYF
J: TRBJ1-5; V: TRBV19; size: .; CDR3: CASSNKYEAYSNQPQHF
J: TRBJ1-1; V: TRBV27; size: .; CDR3: CASTSGEEAFF
J: TRBJ2-6; V: TRBV18; size: .; CDR3: CASSGQSSGANVLTF
J: TRBJ1-1; V: TRBV15; size: .; CDR3: CATYSTGTTEAFF
J: TRBJ2-7; V: TRBV4-1; size: .; CDR3: CASSQGFSGAYEQYF
J: TRBJ2-7; V: TRBV3-1/TRBV3-2; size: .; CDR3: CASSQDYGSSDEQYF
J: TRBJ1-1; V: TRBV7-9; size: .; CDR3: CASSLVAVNTEAFF
J: TRBJ1-4; V: TRBV7-2; size: .; CDR3: CASSSETGDEKLFF
J: TRBJ2-7; V: TRBV2; size: .; CDR3: CASSDTRGRYEQYF
J: TRBJ2-7; V: TRBV6-5; size: .; CDR3: CASSYSAEKREQYF
J: TRBJ1-4; V: TRBV13; size: few; CDR3: CASSLGQGNEKLFF
J: TRBJ1-1; V: TRBV4-3; size: .; CDR3: CASSQAQGPGTEAFF
J: TRBJ1-5; V: TRBV30; size: .; CDR3: CAWSPIGQDNQPQHF
J: TRBJ2-2; V: TRBV5-4; size: few; CDR3: CASSFPASGNTGELFF
J: TRBJ2-7; V: TRBV19; size: .; CDR3: CASSIEGTGAYEQYF
J: TRBJ1-5; V: TRBV27; size: .; CDR3: CASSRWGGTGGNQPQHF
J: TRBJ2-1; V: TRBV2; size: .; CDR3: CASSVTSGTSEQFF
J: TRBJ2-7; V: TRBV5-4; size: .; CDR3: CASSRDRVSDEQYF
J: TRBJ2-3; V: TRBV6-2/TRBV6-3; size: .; CDR3: CASSYSSRGRTASTDTQYF
J: TRBJ2-1; V: TRBV5-1; size: .; CDR3: CASSPLPGQGNEQFF
J: TRBJ2-5; V: TRBV6-4; size: once; CDR3: CASRGHFGTGPSEETQYF
J: TRBJ2-3; V: TRBV5-1; size: .; CDR3: CASSREGRRTDTQYF
J: TRBJ1-1; V: TRBV18; size: .; CDR3: CASSTTGDGDTEAFF
J: TRBJ1-1; V: TRBV5-8; size: .; CDR3: CASSFEGVNTEAFF